This TCR beta chain was captured by sequencing in a study of blood T cells in healthy people across ages. The second PCR ran about 6 to 11 cycles with a sample-barcoded 5' primer and J-beta primers. TCRdb recomputed calls from the 5' RACE reads with MiXCR, one row per CDR3 protein. This sample yields 710,000 or so distinct CDR3 sequences, of which roughly 32% are seen a single time; roughly 15% belongs to the top ten. Looked up from germline, CDR1 is SNHLY and CDR2 is FYNNEI. Deletions cut 5 bases from V and 1 base from J, with 13 bases between. The CDR3 is 15 amino acids. Ten or more counts support this clonotype.

The rearrangement joins TRBV2 to TRBJ2-3; the D gene is possibly TRBD2 (5 bases). Sequencing was carried out using blood. The clonotype comes from a woman aged 80 or over in good health. The CDR3 nucleotides are TGTGCCAGCAGTTCAAACGGGATCCGCACAGATACGCAGTATTTT. Its protein product is CASSSNGIRTDTQYF.